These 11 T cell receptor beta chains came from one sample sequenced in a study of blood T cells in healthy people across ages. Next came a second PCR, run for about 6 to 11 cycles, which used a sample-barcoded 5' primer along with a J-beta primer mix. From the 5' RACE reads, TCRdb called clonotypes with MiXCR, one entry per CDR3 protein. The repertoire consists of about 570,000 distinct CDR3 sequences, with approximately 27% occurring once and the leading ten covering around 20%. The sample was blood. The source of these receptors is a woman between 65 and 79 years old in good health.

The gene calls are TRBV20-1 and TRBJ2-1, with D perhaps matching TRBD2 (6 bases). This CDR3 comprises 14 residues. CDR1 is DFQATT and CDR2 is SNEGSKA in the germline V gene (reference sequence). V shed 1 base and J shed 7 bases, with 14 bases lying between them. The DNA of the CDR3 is TGCAGTGCTAGAGCGGTCGATGGGAGGAATGAGCAGTTCTTC. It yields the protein CSARAVDGRNEQFF.

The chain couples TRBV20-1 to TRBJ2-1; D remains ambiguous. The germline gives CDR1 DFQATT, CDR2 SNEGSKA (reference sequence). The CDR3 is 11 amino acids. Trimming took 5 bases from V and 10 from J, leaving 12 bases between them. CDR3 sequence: CSAYDGKEQFF. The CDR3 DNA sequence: TGCAGTGCTTATGACGGTAAAGAGCAGTTCTTC.

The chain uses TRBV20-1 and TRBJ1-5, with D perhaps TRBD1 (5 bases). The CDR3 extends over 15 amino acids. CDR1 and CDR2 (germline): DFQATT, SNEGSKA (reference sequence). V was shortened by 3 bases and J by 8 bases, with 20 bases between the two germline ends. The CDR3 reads CSASSSQVVEKPQHF. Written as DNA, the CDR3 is TGCAGTGCTAGTTCGTCACAGGTCGTAGAAAAGCCCCAGCATTTT.

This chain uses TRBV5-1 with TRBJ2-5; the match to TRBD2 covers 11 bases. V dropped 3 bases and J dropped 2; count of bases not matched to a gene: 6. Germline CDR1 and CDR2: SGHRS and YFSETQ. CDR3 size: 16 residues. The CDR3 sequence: CASSWLAGGFQETQYF. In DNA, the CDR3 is TGCGCCAGCAGCTGGCTAGCGGGGGGCTTTCAAGAGACCCAGTACTTC. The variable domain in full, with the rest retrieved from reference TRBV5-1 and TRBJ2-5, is KAGVTQTPRYLIKTRGQQVTLSCSPISGHRSVSWYQQTPGQGLQFLFEYFSETQRNKGNFPGRFSGRQFSNSRSEMNVSTLELGDSALYLCASSWLAGGFQETQYFGPGTRLLVL.

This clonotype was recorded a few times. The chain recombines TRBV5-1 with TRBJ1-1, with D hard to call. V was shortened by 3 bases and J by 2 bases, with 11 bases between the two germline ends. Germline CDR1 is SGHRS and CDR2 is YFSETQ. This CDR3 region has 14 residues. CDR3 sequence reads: CASSSEGGNTEAFF. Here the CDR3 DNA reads TGCGCCAGCAGCTCGGAGGGAGGCAACACTGAAGCTTTCTTT.

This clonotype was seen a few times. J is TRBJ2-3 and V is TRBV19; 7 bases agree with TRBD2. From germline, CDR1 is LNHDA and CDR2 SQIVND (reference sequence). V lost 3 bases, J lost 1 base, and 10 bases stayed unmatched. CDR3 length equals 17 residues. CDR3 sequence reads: CASSMTSWGTRTDTQYF. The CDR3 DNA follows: TGTGCCAGTAGTATGACTAGCTGGGGTACACGCACAGATACGCAGTATTTT.

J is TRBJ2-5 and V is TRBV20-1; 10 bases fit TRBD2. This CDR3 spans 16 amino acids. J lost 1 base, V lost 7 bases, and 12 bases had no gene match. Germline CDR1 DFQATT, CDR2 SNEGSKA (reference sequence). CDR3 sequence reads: CSVTGPSGGLQETQYF. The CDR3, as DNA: TGCAGTGTCACGGGGCCTAGCGGGGGACTCCAAGAGACCCAGTACTTC.

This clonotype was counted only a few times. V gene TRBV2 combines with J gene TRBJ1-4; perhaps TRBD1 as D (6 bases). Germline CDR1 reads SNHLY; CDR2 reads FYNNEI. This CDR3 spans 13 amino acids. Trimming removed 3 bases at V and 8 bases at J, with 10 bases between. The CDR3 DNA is TGTGCCAGCAGTGACAGGGGAGGCGAAAAACTGTTTTTT. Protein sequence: CASSDRGGEKLFF. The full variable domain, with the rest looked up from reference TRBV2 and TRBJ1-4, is EPEVTQTPSHQVTQMGQEVILRCVPISNHLYFYWYRQILGQKVEFLVSFYNNEISEKSEIFDDQFSVERPDGSNFTLKIRSTKLEDSAMYFCASSDRGGEKLFFGSGTQLSVL.

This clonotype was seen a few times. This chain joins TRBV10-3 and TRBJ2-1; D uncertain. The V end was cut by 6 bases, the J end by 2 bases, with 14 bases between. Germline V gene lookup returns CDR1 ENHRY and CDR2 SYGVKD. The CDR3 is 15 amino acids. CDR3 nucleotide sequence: TGTGCCATCAGGGCGAGGAGCGATGCCTACAATGAGCAGTTCTTC. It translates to CAIRARSDAYNEQFF.

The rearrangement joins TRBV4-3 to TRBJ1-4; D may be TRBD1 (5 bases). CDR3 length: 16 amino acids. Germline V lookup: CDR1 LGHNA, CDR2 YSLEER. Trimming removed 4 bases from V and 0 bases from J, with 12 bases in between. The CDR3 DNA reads TGCGCCAGCAGCCGGGGCTGGTCGGCAACTAATGAAAAACTGTTTTTT. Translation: CASSRGWSATNEKLFF.

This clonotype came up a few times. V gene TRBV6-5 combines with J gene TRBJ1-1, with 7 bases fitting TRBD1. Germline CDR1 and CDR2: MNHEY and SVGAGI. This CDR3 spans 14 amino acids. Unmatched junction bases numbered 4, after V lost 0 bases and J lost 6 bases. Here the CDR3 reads CASSYSAGGPEAFF. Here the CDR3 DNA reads TGTGCCAGCAGTTACTCGGCAGGGGGGCCTGAAGCTTTCTTT.